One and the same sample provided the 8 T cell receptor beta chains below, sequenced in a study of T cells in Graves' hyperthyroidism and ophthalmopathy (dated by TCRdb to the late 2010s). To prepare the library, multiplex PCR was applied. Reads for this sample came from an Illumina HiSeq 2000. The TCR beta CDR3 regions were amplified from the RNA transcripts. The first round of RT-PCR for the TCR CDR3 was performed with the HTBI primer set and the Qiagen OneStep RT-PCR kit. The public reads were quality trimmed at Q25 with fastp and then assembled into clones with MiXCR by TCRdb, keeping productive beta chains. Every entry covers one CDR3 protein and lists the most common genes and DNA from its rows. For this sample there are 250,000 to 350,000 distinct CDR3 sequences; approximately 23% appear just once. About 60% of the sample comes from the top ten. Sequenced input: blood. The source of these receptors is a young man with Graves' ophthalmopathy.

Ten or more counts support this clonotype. The CDR3 DNA is TGCGCCAGCAGCTTGGACGGCCAGACAGTCAATGAGCAGTTCTTC. This sequence encodes CASSLDGQTVNEQFF. The chain employs TRBV5-1 and TRBJ2-1; tentative D call: TRBD1 (5 bases). The CDR3 is 15 residues long. The germline gives CDR1 SGHRS, CDR2 YFSETQ. Deletions cut 0 bases from V and 6 bases from J, with 13 bases between.

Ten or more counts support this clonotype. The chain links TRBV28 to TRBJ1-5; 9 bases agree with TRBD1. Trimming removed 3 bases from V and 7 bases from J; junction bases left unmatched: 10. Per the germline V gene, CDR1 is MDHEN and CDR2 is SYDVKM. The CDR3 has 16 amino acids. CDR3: CASSLMAGQGFQPQHF. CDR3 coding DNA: TGTGCCAGCAGTTTGATGGCGGGACAGGGTTTCCAGCCCCAGCATTTT.

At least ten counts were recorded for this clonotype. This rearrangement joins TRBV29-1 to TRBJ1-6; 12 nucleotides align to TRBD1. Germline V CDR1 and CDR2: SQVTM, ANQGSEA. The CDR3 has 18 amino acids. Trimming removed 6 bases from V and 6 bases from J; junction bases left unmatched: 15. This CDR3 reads CSVKAGQGAILRNSPLHF. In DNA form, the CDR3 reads TGCAGCGTGAAAGCGGGACAGGGGGCGATTCTTCGTAATTCACCCCTCCACTTT.

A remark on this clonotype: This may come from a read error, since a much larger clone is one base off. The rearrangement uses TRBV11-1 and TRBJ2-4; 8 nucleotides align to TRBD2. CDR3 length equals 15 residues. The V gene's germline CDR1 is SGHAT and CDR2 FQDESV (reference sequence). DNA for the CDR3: TGTGCCACCAGCGGGGGAGAGGGGCGCAGGAACATTCAGTACTTC. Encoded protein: CATSGGEGRRNIQYF.

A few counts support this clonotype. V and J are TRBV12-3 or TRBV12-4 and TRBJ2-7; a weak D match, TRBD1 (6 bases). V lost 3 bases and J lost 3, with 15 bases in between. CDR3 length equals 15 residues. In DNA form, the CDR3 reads TGTGCCAGCAGTTTTGACCGGAACAGGGACTACGAGCAGTACTTC. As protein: CASSFDRNRDYEQYF.

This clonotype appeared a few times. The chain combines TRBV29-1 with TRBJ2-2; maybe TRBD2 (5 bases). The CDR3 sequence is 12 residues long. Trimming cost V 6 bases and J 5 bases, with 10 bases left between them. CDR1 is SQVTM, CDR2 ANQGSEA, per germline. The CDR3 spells CSVPRVTGELFF. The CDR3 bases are TGCAGCGTGCCGAGGGTGACCGGGGAGCTGTTTTTT.

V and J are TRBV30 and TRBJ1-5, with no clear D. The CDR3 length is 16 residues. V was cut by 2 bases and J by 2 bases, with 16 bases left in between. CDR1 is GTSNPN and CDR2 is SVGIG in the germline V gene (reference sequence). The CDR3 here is CAWSPPKVTGNQPQHF. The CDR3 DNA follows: TGTGCCTGGAGTCCACCAAAGGTCACGGGCAATCAGCCCCAGCATTTT. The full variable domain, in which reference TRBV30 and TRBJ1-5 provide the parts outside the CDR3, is SQTIHQWPATLVQPVGSPLSLECTVEGTSNPNLYWYRQAAGRGLQLLFYSVGIGQISSEVPQNLSASRPQDRQFILSSKKLLLSDSGFYLCAWSPPKVTGNQPQHFGDGTRLSIL.

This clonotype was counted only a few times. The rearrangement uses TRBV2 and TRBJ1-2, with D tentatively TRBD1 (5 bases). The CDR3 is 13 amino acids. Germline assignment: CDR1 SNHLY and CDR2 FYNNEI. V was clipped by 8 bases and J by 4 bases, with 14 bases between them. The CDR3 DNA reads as TGTGCCAGCGGGGACGGTAGTGGCTATGGCTACACCTTC. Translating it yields CASGDGSGYGYTF.